The 9 T cell receptor beta chains in this list originate from one sample, sequenced in a study of blood T cells in healthy people across ages. A sample-barcoded 5' primer and a J-beta primer mix were used in a second PCR of roughly 7 to 11 cycles. TCRdb fed the 5' RACE reads into MiXCR, producing one record per CDR3 protein. The repertoire holds about 830,000 distinct CDR3 sequences, less than 80% seen once, with approximately 30% in the top ten. Sequenced sample: blood. These receptor sequences come from a man aged 25 to 40 in good health.

This clonotype was detected a few times. This chain links TRBV4-2 with TRBJ2-7; 8 bases are a match to TRBD1. This CDR3 comprises 16 residues. Germline CDR1 and CDR2: LGHNA and YNFKEQ. J was trimmed by 4 bases and V by 3 bases; bases with no gene match: 11. This CDR3 is CASSHEGQGGRYEQYF. The CDR3 nucleotides read TGTGCCAGCAGCCATGAAGGACAGGGAGGTCGGTACGAGCAGTACTTC.

The genes are TRBV7-2 and TRBJ2-7; possible D gene TRBD1, 5 bases. CDR1 is SGHTA, CDR2 FQGNSA, per germline. There are 13 residues in the CDR3. The V end lost 11 bases, the J end lost 3 bases, and 17 bases lay between the germline ends. CDR3 sequence: CAGPAGLCYEQYF. DNA of the CDR3: TGTGCCGGCCCGGCAGGGCTCTGCTACGAGCAGTACTTC.

This chain links TRBV12-3 or TRBV12-4 with TRBJ1-6; D call uncertain. Trimming stripped 2 bases from V and 5 bases from J, with 7 bases between. The CDR3 loop spans 14 amino acids. The DNA for the CDR3 is TGTGCCAGCAGTTTATCCACGCATAATTCACCCCTCCACTTT. It is translated as CASSLSTHNSPLHF.

The chain employs TRBV28 and TRBJ2-3, with D tentatively TRBD1 or TRBD2 (5 bases each). V was cut by 7 bases and J by 2 bases, with 10 bases left in between. Germline loops: CDR1 MDHEN, CDR2 SYDVKM. The CDR3 is made up of 13 amino acids. CDR3 loop: CASTEGHTDTQYF. The CDR3 bases are TGTGCCAGCACTGAGGGGCACACAGATACGCAGTATTTT. Looking up the rest from reference TRBV28 and TRBJ2-3 gives the full variable domain: DVKVTQSSRYLVKRTGEKVFLECVQDMDHENMFWYRQDPGLGLRLIYFSYDVKMKEKGDIPEGYSVSREKKERFSLILESASTNQTSMYLCASTEGHTDTQYFGPGTRLTVL.

V usage is TRBV7-2 and J usage is TRBJ1-6; D is unresolved. The CDR3 runs 15 residues. CDR1 and CDR2 (germline): SGHTA, FQGNSA. Trimming pared 4 bases from V and 0 bases from J, leaving 7 bases between. DNA for the CDR3: TGTGCCAGCAGCTCGGGGTTCTCCTATAATTCACCCCTCCACTTT. Its protein product is CASSSGFSYNSPLHF. Looking up the rest from reference TRBV7-2 and TRBJ1-6 gives the full variable domain: GAGVSQSPSNKVTEKGKDVELRCDPISGHTALYWYRQSLGQGLEFLIYFQGNSAPDKSGLPSDRFSAERTGGSVSTLTIQRTQQEDSAVYLCASSSGFSYNSPLHFGNGTRLTVT.

Turning to this clonotype: Mismatch with germline at one junction end may stem from a read error. The rearrangement uses TRBV9 and TRBJ2-1; TRBD1 aligns across 7 bases. Per germline, CDR1 SGDLS and CDR2 YYNGEE. This CDR3 is built from 15 residues. CDR3 loop: CTSVPGGFSSNEQFF. In DNA form, the CDR3 reads TGTACCAGCGTCCCAGGGGGTTTTTCCTCCAATGAGCAGTTCTTC.

The chain couples TRBV7-9 to TRBJ2-3; 8 nucleotides align to TRBD1. The germline CDR1 and CDR2 sequences are SEHNR and FQNEAQ (reference sequence). The CDR3 is 15 amino acids. Germline trimming cut 7 bases from V and 6 bases from J; bases unmatched to any gene: 12. The CDR3 protein is CASKRGTGVKDTQYF. DNA of the CDR3: TGTGCCAGCAAGAGAGGGACAGGTGTCAAGGATACGCAGTATTTT.

The V call is TRBV28, the J call TRBJ2-2; TRBD2 aligns across 7 bases. The ends lost 5 bases at V and 0 bases at J; junction bases unmatched: 9. The CDR3 runs 17 residues. Germline assignment: CDR1 MDHEN and CDR2 SYDVKM. For the CDR3, the DNA is TGTGCCAGCAGTCTTATTCAGACTAGCTCGAACACCGGGGAGCTGTTTTTT. This codes for CASSLIQTSSNTGELFF.

V gene TRBV20-1 combines with J gene TRBJ2-7, with D unclear. CDR1 and CDR2 (germline): DFQATT, SNEGSKA (reference sequence). The CDR3 loop spans 12 amino acids. Between the trimmed V and J ends, which lost 0 bases and 7 bases, there was a span of 10 bases. In DNA form, the CDR3 reads TGCAGTGCTAGAGAACGCGACCGGGAGCAGTACTTC. Residues: CSARERDREQYF.